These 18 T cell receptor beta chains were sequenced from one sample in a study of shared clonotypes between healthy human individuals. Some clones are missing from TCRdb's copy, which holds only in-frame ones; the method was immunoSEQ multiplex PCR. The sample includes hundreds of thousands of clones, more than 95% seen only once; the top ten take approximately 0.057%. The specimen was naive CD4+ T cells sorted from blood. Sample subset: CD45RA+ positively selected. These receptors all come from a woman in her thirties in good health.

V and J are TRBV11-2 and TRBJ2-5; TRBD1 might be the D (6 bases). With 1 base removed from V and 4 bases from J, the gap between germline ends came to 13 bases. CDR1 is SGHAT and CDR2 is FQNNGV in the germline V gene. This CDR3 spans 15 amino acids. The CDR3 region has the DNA TGTGCCAGCAGCTTAGTTAGGTCAGGGGTAGAGACCCAGTACTTC. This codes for CASSLVRSGVETQYF.

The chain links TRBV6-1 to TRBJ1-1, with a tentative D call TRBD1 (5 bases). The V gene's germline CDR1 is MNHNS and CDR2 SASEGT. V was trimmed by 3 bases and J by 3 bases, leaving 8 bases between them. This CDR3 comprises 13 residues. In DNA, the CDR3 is TGTGCCAGCAGTGATTCGGGGGACACTGAAGCTTTCTTT. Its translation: CASSDSGDTEAFF.

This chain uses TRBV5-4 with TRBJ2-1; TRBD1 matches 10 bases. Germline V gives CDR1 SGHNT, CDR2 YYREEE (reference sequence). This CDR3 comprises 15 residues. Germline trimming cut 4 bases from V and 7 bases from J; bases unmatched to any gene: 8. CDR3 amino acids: CASSGRGQGINEQFF. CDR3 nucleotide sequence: TGTGCCAGCAGCGGCCGGGGACAGGGGATTAATGAGCAGTTCTTC.

The CDR3 region has the DNA TGTGCCTGGAGATCCATACTAGCGGTGAATTACGAGCAGTACTTC. This codes for CAWRSILAVNYEQYF. The rearrangement uses TRBV30 and TRBJ2-7; 8 nucleotides agree with TRBD2. The V gene end was trimmed by 3 bases and the J gene end by 4 bases; junction bases not matched to a gene: 11. Germline values: CDR1 GTSNPN, CDR2 SVGIG (reference sequence). CDR3 length: 15 residues.

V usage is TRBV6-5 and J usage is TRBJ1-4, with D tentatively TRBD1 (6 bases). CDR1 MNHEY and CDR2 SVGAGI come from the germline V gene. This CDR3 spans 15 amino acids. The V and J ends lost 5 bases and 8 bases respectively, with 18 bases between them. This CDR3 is CASSLSGASREKLFF. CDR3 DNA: TGTGCCAGCAGTCTATCAGGGGCCAGTCGCGAAAAACTGTTTTTT.

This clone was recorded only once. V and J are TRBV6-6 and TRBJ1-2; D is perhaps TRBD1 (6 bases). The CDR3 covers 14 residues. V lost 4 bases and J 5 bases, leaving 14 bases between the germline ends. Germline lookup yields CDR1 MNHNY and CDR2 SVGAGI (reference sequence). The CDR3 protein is CASSSQTGLYGYTF. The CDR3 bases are TGTGCCAGCAGTTCCCAGACAGGACTGTATGGCTACACCTTC.

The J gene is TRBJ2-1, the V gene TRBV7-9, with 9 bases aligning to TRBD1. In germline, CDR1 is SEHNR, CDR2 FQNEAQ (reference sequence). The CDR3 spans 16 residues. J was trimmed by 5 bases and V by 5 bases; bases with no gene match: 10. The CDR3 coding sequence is TGTGCCAGCAGCACAGCCGGGACAGGGATCCACAATGAGCAGTTCTTC. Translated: CASSTAGTGIHNEQFF. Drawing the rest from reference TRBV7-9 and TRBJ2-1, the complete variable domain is DTGVSQNPRHKITKRGQNVTFRCDPISEHNRLYWYRQTLGQGPEFLTYFQNEAQLEKSRLLSDRFSAERPKGSFSTLEIQRTEQGDSAMYLCASSTAGTGIHNEQFFGPGTRLTVL.

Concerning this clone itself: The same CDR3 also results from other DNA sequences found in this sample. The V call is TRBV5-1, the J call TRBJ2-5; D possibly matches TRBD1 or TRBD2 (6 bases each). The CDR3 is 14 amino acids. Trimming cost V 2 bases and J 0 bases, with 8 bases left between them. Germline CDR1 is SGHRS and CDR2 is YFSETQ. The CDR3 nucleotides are TGCGCCAGCAGCTTAGGGGGGTACCAAGAGACCCAGTACTTC. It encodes CASSLGGYQETQYF.

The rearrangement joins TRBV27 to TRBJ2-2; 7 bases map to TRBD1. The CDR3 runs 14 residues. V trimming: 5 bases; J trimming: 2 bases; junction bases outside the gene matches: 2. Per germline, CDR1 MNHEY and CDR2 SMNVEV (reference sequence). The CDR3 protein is CASSGTVNTGELFF. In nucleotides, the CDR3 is TGTGCCAGCAGTGGGACAGTTAACACCGGGGAGCTGTTTTTT.

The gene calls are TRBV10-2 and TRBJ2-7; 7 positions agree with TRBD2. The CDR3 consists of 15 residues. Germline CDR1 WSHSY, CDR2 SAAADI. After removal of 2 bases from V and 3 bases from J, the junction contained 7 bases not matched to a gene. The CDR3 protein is CASSEGGGPSYEQYF. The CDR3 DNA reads TGCGCCAGCAGTGAGGGGGGAGGGCCAAGCTACGAGCAGTACTTC.

The CDR3 bases are TGTGCCAGCCGGACTCAGGGGAGAGGAAACACCATATATTTT. Amino acid sequence: CASRTQGRGNTIYF. This rearrangement joins TRBV28 to TRBJ1-3; weak D call: TRBD1 (6 bases). This CDR3 has 14 amino acids. CDR1 and CDR2 (germline): MDHEN, SYDVKM. The V and J ends lost 8 bases and 4 bases respectively, with 15 bases between them.

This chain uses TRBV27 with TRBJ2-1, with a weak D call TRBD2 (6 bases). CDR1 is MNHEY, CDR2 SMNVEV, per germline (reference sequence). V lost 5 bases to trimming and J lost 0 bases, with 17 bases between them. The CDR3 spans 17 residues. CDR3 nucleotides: TGTGCCAGCAGTCTCCACGGCGCGGGGAGCTCCTACAATGAGCAGTTCTTC. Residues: CASSLHGAGSSYNEQFF.

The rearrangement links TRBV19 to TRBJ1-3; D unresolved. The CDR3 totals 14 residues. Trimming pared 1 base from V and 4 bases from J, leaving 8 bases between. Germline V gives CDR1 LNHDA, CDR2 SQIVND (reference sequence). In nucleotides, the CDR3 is TGTGCCAGTAGTATAGTGGAACGCGGAAACACCATATATTTT. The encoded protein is CASSIVERGNTIYF.

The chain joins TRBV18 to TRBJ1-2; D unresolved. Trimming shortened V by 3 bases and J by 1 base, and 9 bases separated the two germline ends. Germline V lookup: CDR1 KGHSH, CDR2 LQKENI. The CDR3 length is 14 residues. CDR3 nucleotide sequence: TGTGCCAGCTCACCGGGCAGGAGTAACTATGGCTACACCTTC. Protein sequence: CASSPGRSNYGYTF. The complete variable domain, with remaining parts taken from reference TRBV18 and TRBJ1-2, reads NAGVMQNPRHLVRRRGQEARLRCSPMKGHSHVYWYRQLPEEGLKFMVYLQKENIIDESGMPKERFSAEFPKEGPSILRIQQVVRGDSAAYFCASSPGRSNYGYTFGSGTRLTVV.

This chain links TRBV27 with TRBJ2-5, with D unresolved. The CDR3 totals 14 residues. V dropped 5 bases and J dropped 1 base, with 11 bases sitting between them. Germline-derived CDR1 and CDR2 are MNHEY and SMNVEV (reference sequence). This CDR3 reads CASSPTPIQETQYF. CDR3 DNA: TGTGCCAGCAGTCCAACACCAATCCAAGAGACCCAGTACTTC.

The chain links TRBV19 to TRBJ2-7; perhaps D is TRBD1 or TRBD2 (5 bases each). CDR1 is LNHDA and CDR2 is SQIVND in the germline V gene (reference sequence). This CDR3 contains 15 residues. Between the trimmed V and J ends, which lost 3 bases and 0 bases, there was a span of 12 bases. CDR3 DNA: TGTGCCAGTAGTATCGGGACGTATAGCTCCTACGAGCAGTACTTC. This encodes CASSIGTYSSYEQYF.

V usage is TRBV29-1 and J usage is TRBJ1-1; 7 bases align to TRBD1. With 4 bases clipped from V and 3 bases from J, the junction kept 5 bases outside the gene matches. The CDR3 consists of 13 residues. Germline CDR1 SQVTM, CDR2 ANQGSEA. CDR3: CSVVRGLHTEAFF. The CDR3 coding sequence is TGCAGCGTTGTCAGGGGGTTACACACTGAAGCTTTCTTT. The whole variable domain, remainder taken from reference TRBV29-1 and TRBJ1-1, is SAVISQKPSRDICQRGTSLTIQCQVDSQVTMMFWYRQQPGQSLTLIATANQGSEATYESGFVIDKFPISRPNLTFSTLTVSNMSPEDSSIYLCSVVRGLHTEAFFGQGTRLTVV.

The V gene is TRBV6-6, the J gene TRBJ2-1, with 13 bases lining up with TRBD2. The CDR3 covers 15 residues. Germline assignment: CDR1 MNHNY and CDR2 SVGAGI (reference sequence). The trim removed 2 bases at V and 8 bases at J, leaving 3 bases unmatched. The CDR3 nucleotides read TGTGCCAGCAGTTACCGGACTAGCGGGAGACATGAGCAGTTCTTC. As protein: CASSYRTSGRHEQFF.